Below, 14 T cell receptor beta chains from the same sample are listed, as sequenced in a study of blood T cell repertoires in COVID-19. Assay: immunoSEQ multiplex PCR; the TCRdb copy retains only in-frame clones and omits some. The sample gives over 400,000 clones, roughly 85% of which show up once; more than 1.4% is in the top ten. Sequencing used peripheral blood. The receptor set was obtained from a woman aged 25 to 39 with active or convalescent COVID-19.

The chain recombines TRBV5-1 with TRBJ2-1; 8 bases fit TRBD1. The J segment lost 4 bases and the V segment lost 6 bases, leaving 9 bases of the junction unmatched. Germline CDR1 and CDR2: SGHRS and YFSETQ. This CDR3 contains 15 residues. The CDR3 region is CASTLTGERYNEQFF. The CDR3 nucleotides read TGCGCCAGCACGCTGACAGGGGAACGGTACAATGAGCAGTTCTTC.

The genes are TRBV7-9 and TRBJ1-4; possibly TRBD1 for D (5 bases). This CDR3 has 14 amino acids. The V end was cut by 5 bases, the J end by 8 bases, with 15 bases between. Germline V gene data show CDR1 as SEHNR and CDR2 as FQNEAQ (reference sequence). DNA of the CDR3: TGTGCCAGCAGCCAGTACGGGACTTGGGAAAAACTGTTTTTT. Its protein is CASSQYGTWEKLFF.

This chain uses TRBV11-2 with TRBJ1-2; 8 nucleotides line up with TRBD1. CDR3 length: 15 amino acids. Germline V lookup: CDR1 SGHAT, CDR2 FQNNGV. Trimming at V came to 3 bases and at J to 6 bases, leaving 9 bases not matched to a gene. CDR3 protein: CASSLEEGTGHGYTF. The CDR3 bases are TGTGCCAGCAGCTTGGAGGAGGGGACAGGCCATGGCTACACCTTC.

This clone came up once. The chain links TRBV12-3 or TRBV12-4 to TRBJ1-5, with D hard to call. The CDR3 totals 12 residues. The V end was cut by 2 bases, the J end by 8 bases, with 7 bases between. This CDR3 is CASSLSAEPQHF. CDR3 DNA sequence: TGTGCCAGCAGTTTAAGTGCAGAGCCCCAGCATTTT.

J is TRBJ2-2 and V is TRBV30; 7 bases agree with TRBD2. Germline assignment: CDR1 GTSNPN and CDR2 SVGIG (reference sequence). Trimming took 3 bases from V and 4 from J; bases not matched to a gene: 8. The CDR3 has 15 residues. The CDR3 coding sequence is TGTGCCTGGAGGGGGGGAGGGCCGGGCACCGGGGAGCTGTTTTTT. Protein: CAWRGGGPGTGELFF.

The chain joins TRBV21-1 to TRBJ1-4. TRBV21-1 is assigned pseudogene status. The CDR3 sequence is 17 residues long. The CDR3 loop is CASSNLRNPRANEKLFF. CDR3 sequence (DNA): TGTGCCAGCAGCAATCTGCGCAACCCGAGGGCTAATGAAAAACTGTTTTTT.

The chain links TRBV4-1 to TRBJ1-1, with D uncertain. The CDR3 is 15 amino acids. The ends were cut back, 0 bases at V and 9 bases at J, with 17 bases in the middle. The germline V gene encodes CDR1 MGHRA and CDR2 YSYEKL. The CDR3 protein is CASSQDPTGRAQAFF. In DNA, the CDR3 is TGCGCCAGCAGCCAAGATCCGACCGGGAGGGCTCAAGCTTTCTTT.

The V gene is TRBV4-2, the J gene TRBJ1-6, with TRBD1 matching over 9 bases. Per the germline V gene, CDR1 is LGHNA and CDR2 is YNFKEQ. The CDR3 extends over 18 amino acids. With 0 bases clipped from V and 7 bases from J, the junction kept 10 bases outside the gene matches. The CDR3: CASSQDHRGQGGNSPLHF. The CDR3 DNA is TGTGCCAGCAGCCAAGACCACCGGGGACAGGGAGGGAATTCACCCCTCCACTTT.

The gene calls are TRBV11-2 and TRBJ2-1; D unclear. The CDR3 covers 14 residues. V lost 5 bases and J lost 4, with 12 bases in between. Looked up from germline, CDR1 is SGHAT and CDR2 is FQNNGV. The CDR3 DNA is TGTGCCAGCAGCCCGCGGAAGGTGTACAATGAGCAGTTCTTC. The encoded protein is CASSPRKVYNEQFF.

The rearrangement links TRBV3-1 (or the pseudogene TRBV3-2) to TRBJ1-1; 7 positions agree with TRBD1. J was trimmed by 3 bases and V by 7 bases; bases with no gene match: 2. Per germline, CDR1 LGHDT and CDR2 YNNKEL (reference sequence). The CDR3 sequence is 12 residues long. The CDR3 protein is CASKTGDTEAFF. In DNA, the CDR3 is TGTGCCAGCAAAACAGGGGACACTGAAGCTTTCTTT.

This rearrangement joins TRBV5-4 to TRBJ2-3, with TRBD2 identical over 9 bases. This CDR3 is built from 16 residues. Germline trimming cut 4 bases from V and 3 bases from J; bases unmatched to any gene: 9. CDR1 and CDR2 (germline): SGHNT, YYREEE (reference sequence). The CDR3 bases are TGTGCCAGCAGCCTTTCCGTTCTAGCGGGGACAGATACGCAGTATTTT. Translating it yields CASSLSVLAGTDTQYF.

The chain employs TRBV7-2 and TRBJ1-2, with 7 positions matching TRBD1. V trimming: 5 bases; J trimming: 4 bases; junction bases outside the gene matches: 13. Germline assignment: CDR1 SGHTA and CDR2 FQGNSA. This CDR3 is 16 amino acids long. As DNA, the CDR3 is TGTGCCAGCAGCAATAGACAGGGTTTCGGGGTCTATGGCTACACCTTC. The encoded protein is CASSNRQGFGVYGYTF.

The V gene is TRBV2, the J gene TRBJ2-7; 7 positions match TRBD1. CDR3 length: 15 amino acids. V gave up 6 bases and J gave up 3 bases; unmatched junction bases: 11. Germline-derived CDR1 and CDR2 are SNHLY and FYNNEI. CDR3 sequence (DNA): TGTGCCAGCAGCGTAGACAGGGAGCTTTACTACGAGCAGTACTTC. Its translation is CASSVDRELYYEQYF.

The rearrangement joins TRBV6-5 to TRBJ1-4; a weak D match, TRBD1 (5 bases). Germline CDR1 reads MNHEY; CDR2 reads SVGAGI. V was cut by 6 bases and J by 7 bases, with 12 bases left in between. CDR3 size: 13 residues. CDR3 in amino acids: CASRGGVLEKLFF. The CDR3 DNA reads as TGTGCCAGCAGGGGAGGGGTACTTGAAAAACTGTTTTTT.